This T cell receptor (beta chain) was found in a study of T cell repertoires in cytomegalovirus infection. Study background: Public TCR beta signature analysis indicated the presence of both CMV infection and matching HLA type.

About this clonotype: Antigen: not known.

TCRdb reprocessed the reads with MiXCR, giving one entry per CDR3 protein. The table includes about 490,000 distinct CDR3 sequences, 15% to 20% detected once. Per germline, CDR1 DFQATT and CDR2 SNEGSKA (reference sequence). The trim removed 3 bases at V and 6 bases at J, leaving 7 bases unmatched. The length of the CDR3 is 15 residues. Findings and caveats of the study: The study identified carriers of CMV plus the relevant HLA from cumulative public TCR beta family frequency. Clonotypes of TCR beta that were HLA-C-restricted and CMV-specific dominated the ex vivo response.

The chain joins TRBV20-1 to TRBJ1-6; 8 nucleotides align to TRBD1. Source material: CD8+ T cells from PBMCs. The sequence came from a human donor in good health (CMV status not recorded). Some clones in this sample may be carry-over from other donors' samples. The CDR3 region has the DNA TGCAGTGCTAGCGGGTTGGGACAGGCTAATTCACCCCTCCACTTT. This translates into CSASGLGQANSPLHF.